This T cell receptor (beta chain) appears in the sequencing data of a study of cytomegalovirus exposure and HLA in healthy donors. To note about this clone: What it recognizes is unknown.

The CDR3 has 12 residues. Trimming took off 5 bases at V and 5 bases at J, with 9 bases between the two ends. In germline, CDR1 is SGHVS, CDR2 FNYEAQ. Overall study findings and caveats: While the bulk of TCR sequences proved rare, some public TCRs turned up in many donors. Earlier findings revealed that most TCR beta V segments proved productive either about 87% or about 30% of the time. Several V segments, TRBV6-2 and TRBV6-3 among them, could not be told apart and were dropped.

The PCR had 60 Vbeta and 13 Jbeta primers. The repertoire was sequenced with immunoSEQ multiplex PCR; TCRdb's copy has only in-frame clones and lacks some. The sample yields tens of thousands of clones, about two thirds seen once. The sequenced sample consisted of PBMCs. The chain employs TRBV7-6 and TRBJ2-5; D is undetermined. The TCR sequence derives from a woman aged 40 to 50 in good health and CMV-seropositive. CDR3 DNA sequence: TGTGCCAGCAGCCCCCTTCGGGAGACCCAGTACTTC. Encoded protein: CASSPLRETQYF. Together with reference TRBV7-6 and TRBJ2-5, the CDR3 gives the full variable domain: GAGVSQSPRYKVTKRGQDVALRCDPISGHVSLYWYRQALGQGPEFLTYFNYEAQQDKSGLPNDRFSAERPEGSISTLTIQRTEQRDSAMYRCASSPLRETQYFGPGTRLLVL.